These 10 T cell receptor beta chains came from one sample sequenced in a study of T cells in Graves' hyperthyroidism and ophthalmopathy. Amplified regions were TCR beta CDR3 sequences from RNA transcripts. Primed by the HTBI set, a first-round RT-PCR was run on the TCR CDR3. In TCRdb, the multiplex PCR reads were re-called with MiXCR into one record per CDR3 protein. Altogether hundreds of thousands of distinct CDR3 sequences are present, more than 14% being singletons, with the ten largest covering around 13%. The sample was blood. These receptors were collected from a woman aged 45 to 65 with Graves' ophthalmopathy.

This clonotype was detected ten times or more. The rearrangement joins TRBV7-2 to TRBJ1-1, with D maybe TRBD1 (6 bases). This CDR3 spans 15 amino acids. Germline V gives CDR1 SGHTA, CDR2 FQGNSA. V lost 5 bases to trimming and J lost 1 base, with 14 bases between them. The CDR3 spells CASSSWDTSNTEAFF. CDR3 bases: TGTGCCAGCAGCAGCTGGGACACCTCGAACACTGAAGCTTTCTTT.

This clonotype was seen at least ten times. The chain joins TRBV20-1 to TRBJ2-1; TRBD2 matches 10 bases. Germline loops: CDR1 DFQATT, CDR2 SNEGSKA (reference sequence). CDR3 length: 18 amino acids. V gave up 6 bases and J gave up 7 bases; unmatched junction bases: 21. The CDR3 reads CSAPMASGRGGPVNEQFF. CDR3 nucleotide sequence: TGCAGTGCCCCTATGGCTAGCGGGAGAGGGGGCCCGGTGAATGAGCAGTTCTTC.

This clonotype was found many times. The rearrangement uses TRBV6-2 or TRBV6-3 and TRBJ2-7; D is perhaps TRBD2 (6 bases). CDR1 is MNHEY, CDR2 SVGEGT, per germline. This CDR3 region has 14 residues. Deletions cut 8 bases from V and 6 bases from J, with 20 bases between. This chain's CDR3 is CASRRLGEELEQYF. The CDR3 nucleotides are TGTGCCAGCCGAAGGTTGGGGGAGGAGCTCGAGCAGTACTTC.

The chain uses TRBV7-2 and TRBJ1-2, with D uncertain. Looked up from germline, CDR1 is SGHTA and CDR2 is FQGNSA. The CDR3 extends over 14 amino acids. Trimming pared 4 bases from V and 6 bases from J, leaving 15 bases between. The CDR3 DNA follows: TGTGCCAGCAGCTCCCTTAGGGTTGTGAATGGCTACACCTTC. It encodes CASSSLRVVNGYTF.

The chain combines TRBV25-1 with TRBJ2-5; D ambiguous. The CDR3 extends over 14 amino acids. With 4 bases removed from V and 5 bases from J, the gap between germline ends came to 14 bases. CDR1 MGHDK and CDR2 SYGVNS come from the germline V gene. The CDR3 reads CASSAGSLVETQYF. The CDR3 coding sequence is TGTGCCAGCAGTGCTGGAAGCCTAGTGGAGACCCAGTACTTC. The variable domain in full, completed from reference TRBV25-1 and TRBJ2-5, reads EADIYQTPRYLVIGTGKKITLECSQTMGHDKMYWYQQDPGMELHLIHYSYGVNSTEKGDLSSESTVSRIRTEHFPLTLESARPSHTSQYLCASSAGSLVETQYFGPGTRLLVL.

The chain links TRBV20-1 to TRBJ2-2; D might be TRBD1 or TRBD2, each matching 6 bases. Germline V gene data show CDR1 as DFQATT and CDR2 as SNEGSKA (reference sequence). The CDR3 contains 15 residues. V was pared by 1 base and J by 6 bases, with 15 bases between. The CDR3 loop reads CSARVPGARAGELFF. CDR3 bases: TGCAGTGCTAGAGTTCCGGGGGCAAGGGCCGGGGAGCTGTTTTTT.

The rearrangement joins TRBV5-1 to TRBJ2-7; TRBD1 agrees at 7 bases. CDR1 SGHRS and CDR2 YFSETQ come from the germline V gene. The CDR3 consists of 15 residues. Germline trimming cut 4 bases from V and 2 bases from J; bases unmatched to any gene: 9. The CDR3 region has the DNA TGCGCCAGCAGCCTCGGGACAGCTTCAGCCTACGAGCAGTACTTC. Its protein product is CASSLGTASAYEQYF. Full variable domain (rest looked up from reference TRBV5-1 and TRBJ2-7): KAGVTQTPRYLIKTRGQQVTLSCSPISGHRSVSWYQQTPGQGLQFLFEYFSETQRNKGNFPGRFSGRQFSNSRSEMNVSTLELGDSALYLCASSLGTASAYEQYFGPGTRLTVT.

CDR3 nucleotide sequence: TGCAGTGCTAGAGACACGCGGGTAGATTACAATGAGCAGTTCTTC. This encodes CSARDTRVDYNEQFF. The chain recombines TRBV20-1 with TRBJ2-1, with D perhaps TRBD2 (5 bases). The ends were cut back, 0 bases at V and 4 bases at J, with 13 bases in the middle. CDR1 and CDR2 (germline): DFQATT, SNEGSKA (reference sequence). There are 15 residues in the CDR3.

This clonotype was seen at least ten times. V usage is TRBV6-1 and J usage is TRBJ2-7; D is unresolved. The CDR3 spans 15 residues. Trimming took off 2 bases at V and 0 bases at J, with 11 bases between the two ends. The germline V gene encodes CDR1 MNHNS and CDR2 SASEGT. CDR3 in amino acids: CASSEFSSSSYEQYF. CDR3 DNA: TGTGCCAGCAGTGAATTTAGCAGCAGCTCCTACGAGCAGTACTTC.

This clonotype showed up many times. This sequence joins TRBV2 and TRBJ1-4; a weak D match, TRBD1 (5 bases). Germline V gene lookup returns CDR1 SNHLY and CDR2 FYNNEI. V was trimmed by 6 bases and J by 0 bases, leaving 8 bases between them. There are 14 residues in the CDR3. CDR3 DNA: TGTGCCAGCAGACCGACAGCAACTAATGAAAAACTGTTTTTT. As protein: CASRPTATNEKLFF.